The 18 T cell receptor beta chains below were found in one sample sequenced in a study of OX40 agonist ivuxolimab in advanced cancers. Using immunoSEQ multiplex PCR, the repertoire was profiled, and TCRdb retains in-frame clones only, with some absent. The data hold around 80,000 clones, with approximately 79% observed a single time. This sample comprised CD4+ or CD8+ T cells sorted from blood, obtained in a trial of the OX40 agonist ivuxolimab. These receptor sequences come from an adult with an advanced solid tumor such as melanoma, head and neck, liver or kidney cancer.

This rearrangement joins TRBV10-2 to TRBJ2-6, with 8 positions matching TRBD1. In germline, CDR1 is WSHSY, CDR2 SAAADI. J was trimmed by 3 bases and V by 7 bases; bases with no gene match: 2. CDR3 length equals 14 residues. For the CDR3, the DNA is TGCGCCAGCAACGACAGGGGTGGGGCCAACGTCCTGACTTTC. Translation: CASNDRGGANVLTF.

The chain has TRBV28 and TRBJ2-5; 7 bases fit TRBD1. Germline V lookup: CDR1 MDHEN, CDR2 SYDVKM. V was pared by 2 bases and J by 0 bases, with 6 bases of the junction left unmatched. This CDR3 is built from 16 residues. For the CDR3, the DNA is TGTGCCAGCAGTTTACCGGGACAGTCGTACCAAGAGACCCAGTACTTC. It codes for CASSLPGQSYQETQYF.

The chain combines TRBV5-1 with TRBJ1-2; D unresolved. The CDR3 is 15 amino acids. Deletions cut 0 bases from V and 8 bases from J, with 17 bases between. The V gene's germline CDR1 is SGHRS and CDR2 YFSETQ. Here the CDR3 DNA reads TGCGCCAGCAGCTTGGCCTTCCACCATCCGGGGGGCTACACCTTC. It specifies CASSLAFHHPGGYTF.

This clone was seen just once. V usage is TRBV19 and J usage is TRBJ2-3, with 11 bases fitting TRBD2. Trimming at V came to 10 bases and at J to 4 bases, leaving 13 bases not matched to a gene. CDR1 is LNHDA, CDR2 SQIVND, per germline (reference sequence). The CDR3 length is 16 residues. The CDR3 nucleotides are TGTGCCACCAAGAGCAGGGCGACTAGCGGGGCAGATACGCAGTATTTT. Amino acids: CATKSRATSGADTQYF. Full variable domain (outside the CDR3, taken from reference TRBV19 and TRBJ2-3): DGGITQSPKYLFRKEGQNVTLSCEQNLNHDAMYWYRQDPGQGLRLIYYSQIVNDFQKGDIAEGYSVSREKKESFPLTVTSAQKNPTAFYLCATKSRATSGADTQYFGPGTRLTVL.

The rearrangement links TRBV4-3 to TRBJ2-3, with a possible D match to TRBD1 (6 bases). The CDR3 length is 14 residues. Trimming left V 4 bases short and J 6 bases short, with 14 bases between. In germline, CDR1 is LGHNA, CDR2 YSLEER. DNA for the CDR3: TGCGCCAGCAGCCGCCCAACAGGGTCGGATACGCAGTATTTT. As protein: CASSRPTGSDTQYF.

The gene calls are TRBV7-9 and TRBJ1-3; 12 bases map to TRBD1. Germline assignment: CDR1 SEHNR and CDR2 FQNEAQ (reference sequence). V trimming: 4 bases; J trimming: 4 bases; junction bases outside the gene matches: 14. The CDR3 loop spans 19 amino acids. CDR3 bases: TGTGCCAGCAGCTCCGCCGGGACAGGGGGCTGGTCTACGGGAAACACCATATATTTT. Translating gives CASSSAGTGGWSTGNTIYF.

This rearrangement joins TRBV28 to TRBJ2-7; D uncertain. Looked up from germline, CDR1 is MDHEN and CDR2 is SYDVKM. The CDR3 has 13 residues. V lost 1 base to trimming and J lost 6 bases, with 10 bases between them. CDR3 bases: TGTGCCAGCAGTTTATCCCTCATGGGCGAGCAGTACGTC. As protein: CASSLSLMGEQYV.

The genes are TRBV5-8 and TRBJ1-1; 9 nucleotides align to TRBD1. V lost 2 bases, J lost 4 bases, and 3 bases stayed unmatched. Germline V gene sequence: CDR1 SGHTS, CDR2 YDEGEE. The CDR3 runs 14 residues. The CDR3 loop is CASSFGQGSTEAFF. DNA for the CDR3: TGTGCCAGCAGCTTCGGACAGGGGAGCACTGAAGCTTTCTTT.

V usage is TRBV10-3 and J usage is TRBJ2-1; 8 nucleotides line up with TRBD2. Germline V gene sequence: CDR1 ENHRY, CDR2 SYGVKD. V lost 6 bases, J lost 8 bases, and 3 bases stayed unmatched. The CDR3 has 12 residues. The CDR3 DNA reads as TGTGCCATCAGCGGGGGGGCCGATGAGCAGTTCTTC. Its translation is CAISGGADEQFF.

The chain links TRBV15 to TRBJ2-2; D gene uncertain. V dropped 0 bases and J dropped 7 bases, with 18 bases sitting between them. The CDR3 is 17 residues long. Germline lookup yields CDR1 LNHNV and CDR2 YYDKDF (reference sequence). The CDR3 nucleotides read TGTGCCACCAGCAGAGATCGATCGGCAGGCACGGGCGGGGAGCTGTTTTTT. Protein sequence: CATSRDRSAGTGGELFF.

The rearrangement joins TRBV28 to TRBJ1-5; 8 nucleotides match TRBD1. The V and J ends lost 6 bases and 11 bases, in that order; junction bases with no gene match: 15. The CDR3 loop spans 15 amino acids. Germline values: CDR1 MDHEN, CDR2 SYDVKM. CDR3 in amino acids: CASSLGTGPQGSQHF. The CDR3 DNA reads TGTGCCAGCAGCTTGGGGACAGGCCCCCAGGGGTCCCAGCATTTT.

V and J are TRBV9 and TRBJ2-7, with TRBD2 as a possible D gene (6 bases). The germline CDR1 and CDR2 sequences are SGDLS and YYNGEE. The CDR3 totals 16 residues. Trimming removed 0 bases from V and 0 bases from J, with 13 bases in between. CDR3 bases: TGTGCCAGCAGCGTAGGGGGAGGAACCAGCTCCTACGAGCAGTACTTC. This gives the protein CASSVGGGTSSYEQYF.

The rearrangement joins TRBV21-1 to TRBJ2-1; TRBD2 is the table's D call, not checked against the DNA. TRBV21-1 is reported as a pseudogene. The CDR3 loop spans 14 amino acids. The CDR3 DNA reads TGTGCCAGCAGCAAAGCCAAACGGAGGGATGAGCAGTTCTTC. It encodes CASSKAKRRDEQFF.

The V and J genes are TRBV9 and TRBJ2-7, with 8 bases matching TRBD2. This CDR3 has 16 amino acids. Germline CDR1 reads SGDLS; CDR2 reads YYNGEE. The V segment lost 7 bases and the J segment 7 bases; nucleotides outside the gene matches: 19. CDR3 bases: TGTGCCAGCCTTAATATCCCGGGAGGGCCTGCGGAGGAGCAGTACTTC. Its translation: CASLNIPGGPAEEQYF.

The V call is TRBV7-9, the J call TRBJ1-1; the D is unclear. Trimming shortened V by 4 bases and J by 11 bases, and 20 bases separated the two germline ends. The CDR3 spans 14 residues. From germline, CDR1 is SEHNR and CDR2 FQNEAQ (reference sequence). DNA of the CDR3: TGTGCCAGCAGCTCCTCGGACCCTACCCTGGAGGCTTTCTTT. This encodes CASSSSDPTLEAFF.

The genes are TRBV4-2 and TRBJ2-2; D could derive from TRBD1 or TRBD2 (5 bases each). Trimming took 0 bases from V and 6 from J, leaving 17 bases between them. In germline, CDR1 is LGHNA, CDR2 YNFKEQ. The CDR3 length is 17 residues. This chain's CDR3 is CASSQEFRAPGAGELFF. In nucleotides, the CDR3 is TGTGCCAGCAGCCAAGAGTTCAGGGCCCCCGGGGCCGGGGAGCTGTTTTTT.

This chain links TRBV14 with TRBJ2-3; weak D call: TRBD1 (6 bases). Germline CDR1 is SGHDN and CDR2 is FVKESK. Deletions cut 5 bases from V and 6 bases from J, with 27 bases between. The CDR3 length is 18 residues. CDR3 region: CASSSMNRVTLGGDTQYF. The CDR3 DNA reads TGTGCCAGCAGCTCGATGAACAGGGTTACTTTAGGCGGCGATACGCAGTATTTT.

The CDR3: CASSLDRDRGPLYGYTF. CDR3 sequence (DNA): TGTGCCAGCAGCTTAGATAGGGACAGGGGCCCCCTATATGGCTACACCTTC. The chain employs TRBV7-2 and TRBJ1-2, with 10 bases fitting TRBD1. The junction had 10 bases not matched to a gene; V was cut back by 1 base and J by 5 bases. This CDR3 comprises 17 residues. Germline V gives CDR1 SGHTA, CDR2 FQGNSA.